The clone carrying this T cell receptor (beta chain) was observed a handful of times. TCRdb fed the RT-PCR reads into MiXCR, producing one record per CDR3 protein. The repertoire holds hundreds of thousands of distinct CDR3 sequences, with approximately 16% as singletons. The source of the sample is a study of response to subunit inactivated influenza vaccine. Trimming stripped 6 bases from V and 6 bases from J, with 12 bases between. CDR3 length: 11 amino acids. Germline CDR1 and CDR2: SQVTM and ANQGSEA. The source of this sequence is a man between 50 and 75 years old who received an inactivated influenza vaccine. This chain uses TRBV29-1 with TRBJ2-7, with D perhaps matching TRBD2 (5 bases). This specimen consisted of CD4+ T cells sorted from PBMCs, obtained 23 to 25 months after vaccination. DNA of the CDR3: TGCAGCGTCGCTACTAGTTCCGAGCAGTACTTC. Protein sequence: CSVATSSEQYF.